A single sample is the source of the 15 T cell receptor beta chains below, sequenced in a study of T cells after yellow fever vaccination. TCRdb reanalysed the 5' RACE reads using MiXCR and keeps one entry per CDR3 protein. Of 300,000 to 400,000 distinct CDR3 sequences listed, more than 8.5% were seen once; the top ten hold roughly 18%. The specimen was PBMCs, collected on the day of the first yellow fever vaccination. These receptor sequences come from a man younger than 30 who received the YFV17D yellow fever vaccine.

Note on this clonotype: Its ends do not fully match the called genes, so a read error is possible. The genes are TRBV20-1 and TRBJ2-7, with D possibly matching TRBD2 (6 bases). Germline-derived CDR1 and CDR2 are DFQATT and SNEGSKA (reference sequence). The CDR3 runs to 15 residues. For the CDR3, the DNA is TGCAGTGCTACACGGCCCGGGGGTGATCCCTACGAGAAGTACTTC. Protein sequence: CSATRPGGDPYEKYF.

The chain employs TRBV6-1 and TRBJ1-2; possibly TRBD1 for D (5 bases). Germline V gene lookup returns CDR1 MNHNS and CDR2 SASEGT. The CDR3 contains 13 residues. Trimming took off 6 bases at V and 9 bases at J, with 17 bases between the two ends. Here the CDR3 DNA reads TGTGCCAGCAGAATAGGGCGGGGGAAAAGCTACACCTTC. It translates to CASRIGRGKSYTF.

This clonotype was found a few times. The V and J genes are TRBV11-2 and TRBJ2-3, with a weak D call TRBD1 (6 bases). The CDR3 is 15 residues long. Looked up from germline, CDR1 is SGHAT and CDR2 is FQNNGV. The V gene lost 1 base and the J gene lost 1 base, with 9 bases spanning the gap. In DNA form, the CDR3 reads TGTGCCAGCAGCTTAGGGGGGACACGCACAGATACGCAGTATTTT. Translation: CASSLGGTRTDTQYF.

This chain links TRBV6-5 with TRBJ1-6; D is unclear. V gave up 4 bases and J gave up 9 bases, with 10 bases separating them. This CDR3 has 13 residues. CDR1 is MNHEY and CDR2 is SVGAGI in the germline V gene. CDR3 sequence (DNA): TGTGCCAGCAGTTCTCAGACTATTTCACCCCTCCACTTT. Its translation is CASSSQTISPLHF.

The chain joins TRBV9 to TRBJ1-6; D remains ambiguous. Looked up from germline, CDR1 is SGDLS and CDR2 is YYNGEE. The CDR3 covers 14 residues. Trimming took off 5 bases at V and 10 bases at J, with 16 bases between the two ends. CDR3 bases: TGTGCCAGCAGTACGAGGGTTTCCAACTCACCCCTCCACTTT. Translation: CASSTRVSNSPLHF.

This clonotype turned up a few times. The genes are TRBV3-1 and TRBJ2-5; D is undetermined. Germline-derived CDR1 and CDR2 are LGHDT and YNNKEL (reference sequence). The ends were cut back, 4 bases at V and 0 bases at J, with 9 bases in the middle. The CDR3 sequence is 14 residues long. The chain's CDR3 is CASSPSLYQETQYF. Here the CDR3 DNA reads TGTGCCAGCAGCCCATCACTGTACCAAGAGACCCAGTACTTC.

The gene calls are TRBV20-1 and TRBJ2-5; D unclear. This CDR3 spans 13 amino acids. The germline V gene has CDR1 DFQATT and CDR2 SNEGSKA (reference sequence). V shed 3 bases and J shed 3 bases, with 11 bases lying between them. The CDR3 loop reads CSARDGKKETQYF. In nucleotides, the CDR3 is TGCAGTGCTAGGGACGGCAAGAAAGAGACCCAGTACTTC.

This clonotype occurred a few times. The gene calls are TRBV24-1 and TRBJ2-1, with 9 bases aligning to TRBD1. This CDR3 region has 13 residues. The V gene's germline CDR1 is KGHDR and CDR2 SFDVKD. With V trimmed by 7 bases and J by 9 bases, 6 bases remained unmatched. For the CDR3, the DNA is TGTGCCACCAGACAAACAGGGGGCGGTGAGCAGTTCTTC. Its translation: CATRQTGGGEQFF.

The J gene is TRBJ1-2, the V gene TRBV20-1; 7 bases line up with TRBD1. Losses at the gene ends were 4 bases for V and 7 bases for J; bases not matched to a gene: 12. The V gene's germline CDR1 is DFQATT and CDR2 SNEGSKA (reference sequence). The CDR3 covers 14 residues. CDR3 sequence: CSATNQTTGRGYTF. CDR3 bases: TGCAGTGCTACGAACCAGACGACAGGGCGTGGCTACACCTTC.

This rearrangement joins TRBV3-1 to TRBJ2-3, with D unclear. The CDR3 totals 12 residues. Germline assignment: CDR1 LGHDT and CDR2 YNNKEL (reference sequence). Trimming took 3 bases from V and 2 from J, leaving 3 bases between them. The CDR3 region is CASSHDTDTQYF. The CDR3 DNA reads as TGTGCCAGCAGCCACGACACAGATACGCAGTATTTT.

This clonotype was found a few times. The J gene is TRBJ1-5, the V gene TRBV4-1; unclear D gene. V gave up 0 bases and J gave up 2 bases, with 8 bases separating them. The CDR3 has 15 amino acids. CDR1 is MGHRA and CDR2 is YSYEKL in the germline V gene. This CDR3 is CASSQDRMGNQPQHF. CDR3 bases: TGCGCCAGCAGCCAAGACAGAATGGGCAATCAGCCCCAGCATTTT.

Only one count was recorded for this clonotype. The V gene is TRBV5-6, the J gene TRBJ2-2; 11 positions agree with TRBD2. Per the germline V gene, CDR1 is SGHDT and CDR2 is YYEEEE. The CDR3 sequence is 19 residues long. Germline trimming cut 3 bases from V and 4 bases from J; bases unmatched to any gene: 14. CDR3 in DNA: TGTGCCAGCAGCTCCCTTGGTAGCGGGGGGGCCGCGGGCACCGGGGAGCTGTTTTTT. Protein: CASSSLGSGGAAGTGELFF.

The chain joins TRBV3-1 to TRBJ1-2; 8 bases agree with TRBD1. After removal of 11 bases from V and 0 bases from J, the junction contained 11 bases not matched to a gene. The CDR3 is made up of 15 amino acids. Germline CDR1 reads LGHDT; CDR2 reads YNNKEL (reference sequence). CDR3 coding DNA: TGTGCCTCAGCTCACGGGGACAGGACTAACTATGGCTACACCTTC. It is translated as CASAHGDRTNYGYTF.

The V gene is TRBV5-1, the J gene TRBJ2-1; perhaps TRBD2 as D (6 bases). The length of the CDR3 is 16 residues. Looked up from germline, CDR1 is SGHRS and CDR2 is YFSETQ. Deletions cut 6 bases from V and 2 bases from J, with 18 bases between. For the CDR3, the DNA is TGCGCCAGCACCCGAGGGACGGCGGGGACCTACAATGAGCAGTTCTTC. Protein sequence: CASTRGTAGTYNEQFF.

This clonotype was observed a handful of times. The CDR3: CSASRGGTVKTQYF. The CDR3 coding sequence is TGCAGTGCTAGCAGAGGGGGGACAGTAAAGACCCAGTACTTC. The chain joins TRBV20-1 to TRBJ2-5, with D tentatively TRBD1 (7 bases). From germline, CDR1 is DFQATT and CDR2 SNEGSKA (reference sequence). V dropped 3 bases and J dropped 6 bases, with 17 bases sitting between them. This CDR3 comprises 14 residues.